A selection of T cell receptor beta chains follows, all from one sample in a study of PD-L1 blockade in urothelial cancer. Assay used: immunoSEQ multiplex PCR; TCRdb lists only in-frame clones, some missing. The sample includes roughly 51,000 clones, 70% to 90% of them seen just once. The sequencing here drew on PBMCs, taken around atezolizumab (anti-PD-L1) treatment. All receptors derive from a man in his 60s with urothelial cancer. Each CDR3 is given with its conserved first and last residue. D genes are given only for firm matches. Where a row states a size, it is once, few, many or the class of an expanded clone; other rows omit it.

>TRBV19|NA|TRBJ1-1|NA
TGTGCCAGTAGTAACCTGGACAGGAACACTGAAGCTTTCTTT
CASSNLDRNTEAFF
>TRBV6-4|NA|TRBJ2-2|NA
TGTGCCAGCAGTCAATTAGATGCCGGGGAGCTGTTTTTT
CASSQLDAGELFF
>TRBV27|NA|TRBJ1-1|NA
TGTGCCAGCAGACCTGCCCTGGGGCGAAACACTGAAGCTTTCTTT
CASRPALGRNTEAFF
>TRBV7-9|NA|TRBJ1-5|TRBD1
TGTGCCAGCAGCTTAGGACTGGGACAGGGCAATCAGCCCCAGCATTTT
CASSLGLGQGNQPQHF
>TRBV5-1|NA|TRBJ2-3|TRBD2
TGCGCCAGCACCTCCGTGGGACTAGCGGGAGTTACGCAGTATTTT
CASTSVGLAGVTQYF
>TRBV4-3|NA|TRBJ1-6|TRBD1
TGCGCCAGCAGCCAAGTTCAGGGGGCTGTATCACCCCTCCACTTT
CASSQVQGAVSPLHF
>TRBV9|NA|TRBJ2-7|TRBD1
TGTGCCAGCAGCGCCGCGACAGGGTCGGACTACGAGCAGTACTTC
CASSAATGSDYEQYF
>TRBV5-4|once|TRBJ2-3|NA
TGTGCCAGCAGCTTGCCCAGGGATACGCAGTATTTT
CASSLPRDTQYF
>TRBV7-2|NA|TRBJ2-1|TRBD1
TGTGCCAGCAGCTATCACAGGGGCAATGAGCAGTTCTTC
CASSYHRGNEQFF
>TRBV21-1|few|TRBJ1-1|NA
TGTGCCAGCAGGAGTCTTGGGAACACTGAAGCTTTCTTT
CASRSLGNTEAFF
>TRBV30|NA|TRBJ1-5|NA
TGTGCCTGGAGTCTTCAGGGACTTCAGCCCCAGCATTTT
CAWSLQGLQPQHF
>TRBV6-1|NA|TRBJ2-1|NA
TGTGCCAGCACGGGGGAGCCTTACAATGAGCAGTTCTTC
CASTGEPYNEQFF
>TRBV5-1|NA|TRBJ2-5|TRBD1
TGCGCCAGCAGCACAGGACAGGGGATGGGGCAAGAGACCCAGTACTTC
CASSTGQGMGQETQYF
>TRBV5-1|NA|TRBJ2-1|TRBD1
TGCGCCAGCAGCCAGAACCGGGACAGGCGAAACAATGAGCAGTTCTTC
CASSQNRDRRNNEQFF
>TRBV29-1|NA|TRBJ2-6|NA
TGCAGCGTTGACACAACAGGGACTGGGGCCAACGTCCTGACTTTC
CSVDTTGTGANVLTF
>TRBV10-2|NA|TRBJ1-2|NA
TGCGCCAGCAGTGAGCCGGCTGGCTTCGGGAGCTATGGCTACACCTTC
CASSEPAGFGSYGYTF
>TRBV5-4|NA|TRBJ2-7|TRBD2
TGTGCCAGCAGCTTGTCTAGCGGGGGGCCGACATACTACGAGCAGTACTTC
CASSLSSGGPTYYEQYF
>TRBV5-1|few|TRBJ2-7|TRBD1
TGCGCCAGCAGCTTGGATCAGGGGGCGCGAGAGCAGTACTTC
CASSLDQGAREQYF
>TRBV30|NA|TRBJ1-4|NA
TGTGCCTGGGGGACGGGGACAAATGAAAAACTGTTTTTT
CAWGTGTNEKLFF
>TRBV7-8|NA|TRBJ2-2|NA
TGTGCCAGCAGCTACAACCCAGGGTCCACCGGGGAGCTGTTTTTT
CASSYNPGSTGELFF
>TRBV30|NA|TRBJ2-1|NA
TGTGCCGCCCGTGCGGGTCCCGTCTCCTACAATGAGCAGTTCTTC
CAARAGPVSYNEQFF
>TRBV5-1|NA|TRBJ1-2|NA
TGCGCCAGCAGCTTGGACACGGGAAACTATGGCTACACCTTC
CASSLDTGNYGYTF
>TRBV7-9|NA|TRBJ2-1|TRBD2
TGTGCCAGCAGCCCGACTAGCGCTAACTACAATGAGCAGTTCTTC
CASSPTSANYNEQFF
>TRBV5-1|NA|TRBJ2-7|TRBD2
TGCGCCAGCAGCTTGACTAGCGAGACCTACGAGCAGTACTTC
CASSLTSETYEQYF
>TRBV19|NA|TRBJ1-5|TRBD1
TGTGCCAGTAGTATCCAGGGGGCGGGTGGCAATCAGCCCCAGCATTTT
CASSIQGAGGNQPQHF
>TRBV7-9|NA|TRBJ2-7|NA
TGTGCCAGCAGCTTAGTTGGGTCAGGCGTATACTACGAGCAGTACTTC
CASSLVGSGVYYEQYF
>TRBV6-6|few|TRBJ1-1|NA
TGTGCCAGCAGTTACGACTTTTCGACTGAAGCTTTCTTT
CASSYDFSTEAFF
>TRBV7-2|NA|TRBJ1-2|TRBD1
TGTGCCAGCAGCTTAGCCAGGGGGCCACTCTATGGCTACACCTTC
CASSLARGPLYGYTF
>TRBV5-4|NA|TRBJ2-2|NA
TGTGCCAGCAGCCCGGGGTTATACACCACGAACACCGGGGAGCTGTTTTTT
CASSPGLYTTNTGELFF
>TRBV5-1|few|TRBJ2-7|TRBD1
TGCGCCAGCAGTAGCCCCGGGACAGGGGGCGAGCAGTACTTC
CASSSPGTGGEQYF
>TRBV11-2|few|TRBJ2-7|NA
TGTGCCAGCAGCTTAGCTCTTTACGAGCAGTACTTC
CASSLALYEQYF
>TRBV4-3|NA|TRBJ2-3|TRBD1
TGCGCCAGCAGCCAGGCCGGGACAGAAGGCACAGATACGCAGTATTTT
CASSQAGTEGTDTQYF
>TRBV9|once|TRBJ1-1|NA
TGTGCCAGCAGCGTAGCAGGTGATATGAACACTGAAGCTTTCTTT
CASSVAGDMNTEAFF
>TRBV6-5|NA|TRBJ1-1|NA
TGTGCCAGCAGCCTGGGCCCCACCTATGAAGCTTTCTTT
CASSLGPTYEAFF
>TRBV4-1|NA|TRBJ2-7|TRBD2
TGCGCCAGCAGCCAAGAAGGGCTAGCGGGCTCCTACGAGCAGTACTTC
CASSQEGLAGSYEQYF
>TRBV10-1|once|TRBJ1-2|NA
TGCGCCAGCAGTGAGGAGGGCACCTATGGCTACACCTTC
CASSEEGTYGYTF
>TRBV19|NA|TRBJ2-7|NA
TGTGCCAGTAGCCCCAGGCGATCGCACGAGCAGTACTTC
CASSPRRSHEQYF
>TRBV14|NA|TRBJ2-2|NA
TGTGCCAGCAGCCAACGCGGGACGAGGAGTACCGGGGAGCTGTTTTTT
CASSQRGTRSTGELFF
>TRBV6-5|NA|TRBJ1-4|TRBD1
TGTGCCAGCAGTTACTCGACAGGGTCCAGCGAAAAACTGTTTTTT
CASSYSTGSSEKLFF
>TRBV6-1|few|TRBJ1-6|TRBD1
TGTGCCAGCAGGGGGGGACAGGGAGAGAATTCACCCCTCCACTTT
CASRGGQGENSPLHF
>TRBV11-2|NA|TRBJ2-3|TRBD2
TGTGCCAGCAGCTTAGTCGGAGCGGGGGCCGCAGATACGCAGTATTTT
CASSLVGAGAADTQYF
>TRBV6-5|NA|TRBJ1-2|TRBD1
TGTGCCAGCAGTTACCGCCGGACAGGGGGAAGCTATGGCTACACCTTC
CASSYRRTGGSYGYTF
>TRBV11-2|once|TRBJ2-7|TRBD1
TGTGCCAGCAGCCCACGGACAGGGGGTACCCACGAGCAGTACTTC
CASSPRTGGTHEQYF
>TRBV14|NA|TRBJ1-2|NA
TGTGCCAGCAGCCAAGATTATAGCCATGGCTACACCTTC
CASSQDYSHGYTF
>TRBV5-5|few|TRBJ1-1|NA
TGTGCCAGCAGCTTGCAATTCAGGGCTTCTGAAGCTTTCTTT
CASSLQFRASEAFF
>TRBV30|NA|TRBJ1-6|NA
TGTGCCTGGGACCAGGGGACGCAGGGGTCACCCCTCCACTTT
CAWDQGTQGSPLHF
>TRBV7-9|NA|TRBJ1-6|NA
TGTGCCAGCAGCGTGGCCCCTAATTCACCCCTCCACTTT
CASSVAPNSPLHF
>TRBV5-1|once|TRBJ1-2|TRBD1
TGCGCCAGCAGCTTGGGATACAGGGGCTATGGCTACACCTTC
CASSLGYRGYGYTF
>TRBV7-2|NA|TRBJ2-2|TRBD1
TGTGCCAGCAGCTTCGGGACAGGGTACACCGGGGAGCTGTTTTTT
CASSFGTGYTGELFF
>TRBV6-5|NA|TRBJ2-7|NA
TGTGCCACGCAGGGGTCGGCCTACGAGCAGTACTTC
CATQGSAYEQYF
>TRBV7-9|NA|TRBJ1-2|NA
TGTGCCAGCAGCCCCGCCCGGGGTCTCTATGGCTACACCTTC
CASSPARGLYGYTF
>TRBV19|NA|TRBJ2-7|NA
TGTGCCAGTAGTCTCCGTGGGGCCCAATACGAGCAGTACTTC
CASSLRGAQYEQYF
>TRBV27|NA|TRBJ2-2|TRBD2
TGTGCCAGCAGTATCTCATTACTAGCGGGAGGATTCACCGGGGAGCTGTTTTTT
CASSISLLAGGFTGELFF